These 3 T cell receptor beta chains were all obtained from the same sample, sequenced in a study of T cells in Graves' hyperthyroidism and ophthalmopathy. Amplification targeted TCR beta CDR3 regions from RNA transcripts. The TCR CDR3 was amplified in a first-round RT-PCR using the HTBI primer set. MiXCR, run by TCRdb on the multiplex PCR reads, gives a single entry per CDR3 protein. The sample includes 750,000 to 900,000 distinct CDR3 sequences, roughly 40% of them seen just once. The sample comprised blood. The receptors derive from a man aged 18 to 29 with Graves' hyperthyroidism.

As concerns this clonotype: The germline gene is not matched at one end of the junction; a read error may be the cause. V gene TRBV9 combines with J gene TRBJ1-1, with D perhaps TRBD1 (6 bases). This CDR3 has 12 amino acids. Germline CDR1 and CDR2: SGDLS and YYNGEE. CDR3 residues: CVSSQGGTEAFF. DNA of the CDR3: TGTGTCAGCAGCCAAGGGGGGACTGAAGCTTTCTTT.

Many counts were recorded for this clonotype. This chain's CDR3 is CSVPGEGSGNTIYF. As DNA, the CDR3 is TGCAGCGTTCCGGGGGAAGGCTCTGGAAACACCATATATTTT. The rearrangement joins TRBV29-1 to TRBJ1-3; possible D gene TRBD1, 5 bases. Per the germline V gene, CDR1 is SQVTM and CDR2 is ANQGSEA. The CDR3 loop spans 14 amino acids. Trimming took 5 bases from V and 0 from J, leaving 11 bases between them.

A remark on this clonotype: The junction and the germline gene differ at one end; a read error may be behind it. This chain links TRBV10-3 with TRBJ2-7; no clear D gene. This CDR3 region has 16 residues. Germline V lookup: CDR1 ENHRY, CDR2 SYGVKD. Written as DNA, the CDR3 is TGTGCCAGCAGTGAAGATTTATCGGCTCCGTCCTACGAGCAGTACTTC. It is translated as CASSEDLSAPSYEQYF.